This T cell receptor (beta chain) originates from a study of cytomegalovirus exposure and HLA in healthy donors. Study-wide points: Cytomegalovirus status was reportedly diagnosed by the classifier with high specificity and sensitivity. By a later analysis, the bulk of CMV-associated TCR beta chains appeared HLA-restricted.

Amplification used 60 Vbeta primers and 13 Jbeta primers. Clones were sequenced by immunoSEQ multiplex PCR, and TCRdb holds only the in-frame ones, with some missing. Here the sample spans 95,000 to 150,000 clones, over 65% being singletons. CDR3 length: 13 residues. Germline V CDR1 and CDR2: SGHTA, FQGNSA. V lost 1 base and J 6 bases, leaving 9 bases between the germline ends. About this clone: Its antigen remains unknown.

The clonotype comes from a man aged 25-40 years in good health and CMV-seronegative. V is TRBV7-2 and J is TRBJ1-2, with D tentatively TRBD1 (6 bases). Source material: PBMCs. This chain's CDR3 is CASSLDRANGYTF. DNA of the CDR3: TGTGCCAGCAGCTTAGACAGGGCTAATGGCTACACCTTC.